A selection of T cell receptor beta chains follows, all from one sample in a study of T cell repertoires in cytomegalovirus infection. TCRdb independently ran MiXCR on the reads; one entry per CDR3 protein. The profile shows around 270,000 distinct CDR3 sequences, approximately 10% of them singletons. The material sequenced was PBMCs. The source of these receptors is a human donor in good health (CMV status not recorded). Some clones in this sample may be carry-over from other donors' samples. Each CDR3 is given with its conserved first and last residue. D genes are given only for firm matches. The size field is filled for only some rows; it gives once, few, many or a size class.

J gene | V gene | clone size | D gene | CDR3 protein | CDR3 DNA
TRBJ2-7 | TRBV28 | many | . | CASSEEIYEQYF | TGTGCCAGCAGTGAGGAAATCTACGAGCAGTACTTC
TRBJ2-3 | TRBV29-1 | many | . | CSSSAEAGSDTQYF | TGCAGCTCATCCGCGGAGGCGGGATCAGATACGCAGTATTTT
TRBJ2-3 | TRBV7-8 | many | TRBD2 | CASTPAGTSGRTQYF | TGTGCCAGCACCCCCGCCGGGACTAGCGGGAGGACGCAGTATTTT
TRBJ2-1 | TRBV6-2/TRBV6-3 | few | . | CACSRYDGYRTNEQFF | TGTGCCTGTTCGCGTTATGATGGATACAGGACCAATGAGCAGTTCTTC
TRBJ2-3 | TRBV28 | many | . | CASSADGPGKVTQYF | TGTGCCAGCAGTGCTGACGGCCCAGGAAAGGTTACGCAGTATTTT
TRBJ2-1 | TRBV5-1 | many | TRBD1 | CASSYLGTGGGFIYNEQFF | TGCGCCAGCAGCTACCTAGGGACAGGGGGCGGATTTATCTACAATGAGCAGTTCTTC
TRBJ2-3 | TRBV5-6 | few | TRBD2 | CASSGDYSTDTQYF | TGTGCCAGCAGCGGGGACTATTCAACAGATACGCAGTATTTT
TRBJ1-1 | TRBV6-2/TRBV6-3 | many | . | CASSTGTVEAFF | TGTGCCAGCAGCACCGGGACGGTTGAAGCTTTCTTT
TRBJ2-6 | TRBV28 | . | . | CASRGVPGANVLTF | TGTGCCAGCAGGGGGGTACCTGGGGCCAACGTCCTGACTTTC
TRBJ2-7 | TRBV7-2 | many | . | CASSLGGIFPYEQYF | TGTGCCAGCAGCTTAGGAGGGATTTTCCCCTACGAGCAGTACTTC
TRBJ1-1 | TRBV7-2 | many | . | CASSLAPVMNTEAFF | TGTGCCAGCAGCTTAGCGCCTGTGATGAACACTGAAGCTTTCTTT
TRBJ2-1 | TRBV7-8 | many | . | CASSFAGLSYNEQFF | TGTGCCAGCAGCTTCGCGGGTCTCTCCTACAATGAGCAGTTCTTC
TRBJ2-5 | TRBV7-2 | many | . | CASSLVGFQETQYF | TGTGCCAGCAGCTTAGTGGGATTCCAAGAGACCCAGTACTTC
TRBJ2-1 | TRBV12-3/TRBV12-4 | many | . | CASSLDQQFF | TGTGCCAGCAGTTTAGATCAGCAGTTCTTC
TRBJ1-1 | TRBV6-8 | many | TRBD1 | CASSPGQGSSARNTEAFF | TGTGCCAGCAGTCCGGGACAGGGCTCGTCGGCCCGGAACACTGAAGCTTTCTTT
TRBJ1-2 | TRBV29-1 | . | TRBD1 | CSVTNRGGYGYTF | TGCAGCGTCACAAACAGGGGAGGCTATGGCTACACCTTC
TRBJ2-7 | TRBV29-1 | . | . | CSVGNRNGEQYF | TGCAGCGTTGGTAACCGTAATGGGGAGCAGTACTTC
TRBJ2-7 | TRBV7-2 | many | . | CASSLGQGFHEQYF | TGTGCCAGCAGCTTAGGGCAGGGGTTCCACGAGCAGTACTTC
TRBJ2-3 | TRBV4-1 | few | . | CASSQGSAFSTDTQYF | TGCGCCAGCAGCCAAGGGTCAGCCTTTAGCACAGATACGCAGTATTTT
TRBJ1-3 | TRBV9 | few | . | CASSVADGLGNTIYF | TGTGCCAGCAGCGTAGCCGACGGCCTTGGAAACACCATATATTTT
TRBJ2-7 | TRBV4-3 | many | . | CASSQDGQGEQYF | TGCGCCAGCAGCCAAGATGGGCAGGGGGAGCAGTACTTC
TRBJ1-1 | TRBV7-8 | many | TRBD1 | CASSQTGQRVTEAFF | TGTGCCAGCAGCCAAACGGGACAGAGGGTCACTGAAGCTTTCTTT
TRBJ1-1 | TRBV28 | few | TRBD1 | CASSLLGTENTEAFF | TGTGCCAGCAGCCTCCTAGGGACAGAGAACACTGAAGCTTTCTTT
TRBJ1-1 | TRBV7-2 | many | . | CASSLEARLLEAFF | TGTGCCAGCAGCTTAGAGGCAAGACTTCTTGAAGCTTTCTTT
TRBJ1-2 | TRBV5-1 | many | TRBD1 | CASSFSGQPNYGYTF | TGCGCCAGCAGCTTCTCGGGACAGCCTAACTATGGCTACACCTTC
TRBJ1-1 | TRBV7-6 | many | TRBD1 | CASNAGTANTEAFF | TGTGCCAGCAACGCCGGGACAGCCAACACTGAAGCTTTCTTT
TRBJ2-5 | TRBV20-1 | many | . | CSARHQETQYF | TGCAGTGCTAGACATCAAGAGACCCAGTACTTC
TRBJ1-1 | TRBV18 | . | . | CASSPPGVGAFF | TGTGCCAGCTCACCACCTGGGGTCGGAGCTTTCTTT
TRBJ1-1 | TRBV4-1 | . | TRBD1 | CASSSQGRGNTEAFF | TGCGCCAGCAGTTCACAGGGGCGCGGAAACACTGAAGCTTTCTTT
TRBJ1-5 | TRBV19 | few | . | CASSAQSGINQPQHF | TGTGCCAGTAGTGCCCAATCGGGAATCAATCAGCCCCAGCATTTT
TRBJ1-1 | TRBV5-1 | many | . | CASRRGGTSEAFF | TGCGCCAGCAGGCGTGGTGGAACCTCTGAAGCTTTCTTT
TRBJ2-7 | TRBV7-2 | many | TRBD2 | CASSLALAGGPHEQYF | TGTGCCAGCAGCTTAGCGCTAGCGGGAGGGCCCCACGAGCAGTACTTC
TRBJ1-1 | TRBV7-8 | many | . | CASSLSSSRINTEAFF | TGTGCCAGCAGCTTAAGTTCGAGCAGGATTAACACTGAAGCTTTCTTT
TRBJ1-3 | TRBV7-2 | many | TRBD1 | CASSPQQGGSGNTIYF | TGTGCCAGCAGCCCGCAACAGGGGGGTAGTGGAAACACCATATATTTT
TRBJ1-1 | TRBV5-1 | . | . | CASSFRGVNTEAFF | TGCGCCAGCAGCTTTCGGGGGGTGAACACTGAAGCTTTCTTT